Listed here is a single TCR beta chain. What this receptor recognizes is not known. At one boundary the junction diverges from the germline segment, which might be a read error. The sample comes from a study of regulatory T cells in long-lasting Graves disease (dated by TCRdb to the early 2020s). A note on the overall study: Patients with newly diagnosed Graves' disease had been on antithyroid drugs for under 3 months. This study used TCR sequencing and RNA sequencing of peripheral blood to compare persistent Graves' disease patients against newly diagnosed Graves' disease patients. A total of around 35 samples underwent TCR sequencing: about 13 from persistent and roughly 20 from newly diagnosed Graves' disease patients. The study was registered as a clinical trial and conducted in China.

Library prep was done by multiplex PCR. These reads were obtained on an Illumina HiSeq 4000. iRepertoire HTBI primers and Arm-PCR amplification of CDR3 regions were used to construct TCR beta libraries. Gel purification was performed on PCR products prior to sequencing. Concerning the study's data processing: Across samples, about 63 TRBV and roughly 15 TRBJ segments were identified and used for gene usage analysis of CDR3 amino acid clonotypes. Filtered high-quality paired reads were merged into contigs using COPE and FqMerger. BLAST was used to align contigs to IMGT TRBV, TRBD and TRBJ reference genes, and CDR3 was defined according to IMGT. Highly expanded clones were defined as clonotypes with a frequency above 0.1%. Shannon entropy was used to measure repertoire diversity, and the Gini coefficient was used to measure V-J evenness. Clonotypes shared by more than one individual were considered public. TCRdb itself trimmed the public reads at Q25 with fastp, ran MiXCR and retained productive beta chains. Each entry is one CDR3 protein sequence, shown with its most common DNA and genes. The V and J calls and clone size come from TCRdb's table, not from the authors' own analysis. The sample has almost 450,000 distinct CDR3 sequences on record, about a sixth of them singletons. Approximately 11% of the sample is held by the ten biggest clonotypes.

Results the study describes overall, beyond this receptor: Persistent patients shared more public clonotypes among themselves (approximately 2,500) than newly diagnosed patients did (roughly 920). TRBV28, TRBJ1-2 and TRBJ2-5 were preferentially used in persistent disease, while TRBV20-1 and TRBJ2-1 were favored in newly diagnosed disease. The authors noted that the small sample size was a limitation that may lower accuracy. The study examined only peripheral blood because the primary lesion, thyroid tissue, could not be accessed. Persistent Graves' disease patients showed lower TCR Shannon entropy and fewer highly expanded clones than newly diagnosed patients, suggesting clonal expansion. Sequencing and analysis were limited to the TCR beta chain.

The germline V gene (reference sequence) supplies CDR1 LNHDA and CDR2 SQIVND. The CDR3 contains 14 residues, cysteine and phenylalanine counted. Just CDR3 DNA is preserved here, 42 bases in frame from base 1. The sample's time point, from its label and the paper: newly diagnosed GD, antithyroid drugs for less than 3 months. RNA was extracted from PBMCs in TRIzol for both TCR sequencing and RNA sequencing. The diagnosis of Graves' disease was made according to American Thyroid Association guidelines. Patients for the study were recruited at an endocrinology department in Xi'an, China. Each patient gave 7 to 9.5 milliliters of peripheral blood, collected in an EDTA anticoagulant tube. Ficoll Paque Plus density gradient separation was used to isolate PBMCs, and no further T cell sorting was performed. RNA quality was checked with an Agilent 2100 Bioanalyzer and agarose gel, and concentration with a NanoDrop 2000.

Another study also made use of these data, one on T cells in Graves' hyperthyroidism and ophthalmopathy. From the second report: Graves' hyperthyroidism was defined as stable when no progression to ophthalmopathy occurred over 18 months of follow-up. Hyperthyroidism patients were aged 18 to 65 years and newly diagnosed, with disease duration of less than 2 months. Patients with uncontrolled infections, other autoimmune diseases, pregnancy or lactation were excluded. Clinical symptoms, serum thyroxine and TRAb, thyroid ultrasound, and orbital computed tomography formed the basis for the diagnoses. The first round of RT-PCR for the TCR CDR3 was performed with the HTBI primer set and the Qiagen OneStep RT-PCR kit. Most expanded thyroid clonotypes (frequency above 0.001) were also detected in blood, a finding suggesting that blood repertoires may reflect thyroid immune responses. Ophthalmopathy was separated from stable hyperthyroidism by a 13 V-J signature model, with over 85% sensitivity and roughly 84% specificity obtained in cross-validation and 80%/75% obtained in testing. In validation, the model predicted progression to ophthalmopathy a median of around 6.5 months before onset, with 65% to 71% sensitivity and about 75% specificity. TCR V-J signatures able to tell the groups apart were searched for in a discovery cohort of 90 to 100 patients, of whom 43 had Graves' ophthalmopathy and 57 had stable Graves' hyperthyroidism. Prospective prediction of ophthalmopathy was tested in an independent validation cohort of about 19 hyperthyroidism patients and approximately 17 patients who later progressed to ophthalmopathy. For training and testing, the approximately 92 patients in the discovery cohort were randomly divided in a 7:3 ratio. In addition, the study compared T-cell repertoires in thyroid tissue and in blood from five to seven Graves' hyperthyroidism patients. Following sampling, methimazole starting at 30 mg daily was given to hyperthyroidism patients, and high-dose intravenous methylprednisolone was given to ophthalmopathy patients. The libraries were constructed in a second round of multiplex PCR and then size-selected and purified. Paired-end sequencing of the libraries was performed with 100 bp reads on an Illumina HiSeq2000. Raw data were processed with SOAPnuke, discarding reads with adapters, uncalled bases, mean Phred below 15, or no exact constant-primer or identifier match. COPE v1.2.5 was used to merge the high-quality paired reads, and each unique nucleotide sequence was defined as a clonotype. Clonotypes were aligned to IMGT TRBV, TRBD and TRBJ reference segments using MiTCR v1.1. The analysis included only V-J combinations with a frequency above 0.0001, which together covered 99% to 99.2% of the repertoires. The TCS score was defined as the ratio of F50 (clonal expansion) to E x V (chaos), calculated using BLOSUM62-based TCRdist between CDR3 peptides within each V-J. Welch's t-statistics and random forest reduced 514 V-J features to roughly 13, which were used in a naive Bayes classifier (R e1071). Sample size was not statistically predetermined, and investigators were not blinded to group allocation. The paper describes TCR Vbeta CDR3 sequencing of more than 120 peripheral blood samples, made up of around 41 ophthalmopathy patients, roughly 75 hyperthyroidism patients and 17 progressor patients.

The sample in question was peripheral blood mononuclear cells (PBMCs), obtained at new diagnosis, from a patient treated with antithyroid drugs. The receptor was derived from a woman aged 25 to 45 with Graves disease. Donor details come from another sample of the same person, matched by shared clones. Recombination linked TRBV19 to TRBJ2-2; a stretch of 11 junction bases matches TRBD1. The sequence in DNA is TGTGCCAGTAGGGACAGGGGGCAAGTCGGGGAGCTGCTTTTT. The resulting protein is CASRDRGQVGELLF.